One and the same sample provided the 30 T cell receptor beta chains below, sequenced in a study of cytomegalovirus exposure and HLA in healthy donors. A multiplex PCR was run with 60 Vbeta primers and 13 Jbeta primers. Sequencing was performed with immunoSEQ multiplex PCR; in TCRdb, only in-frame clones are kept and a portion is missing. This sample's table has about 160,000 clones. The sequencing input was PBMCs. Receptors were obtained from a woman aged 60-75 years in good health and CMV-seronegative.

The chain carries TRBV19 and TRBJ1-5; 9 bases agree with TRBD1. The CDR3 extends over 15 amino acids. The junction had 7 bases not matched to a gene; V was cut back by 6 bases and J by 4 bases. The germline CDR1 and CDR2 sequences are LNHDA and SQIVND (reference sequence). The CDR3 spells CASRRDREGNQPQHF. For the CDR3, the DNA is TGTGCCAGTAGGCGGGACAGGGAGGGGAATCAGCCCCAGCATTTT.

Here the CDR3 reads CASSPGLGYEQYF. In DNA, the CDR3 is TGTGCCAGCTCACCCGGACTGGGTTACGAGCAGTACTTC. The rearrangement links TRBV18 to TRBJ2-7; the D gene is possibly TRBD2 (5 bases). Germline V gene sequence: CDR1 KGHSH, CDR2 LQKENI. V lost 3 bases, J lost 4 bases, and 10 bases lay in between. The CDR3 spans 13 residues.

The chain employs TRBV5-1 and TRBJ1-5, with 9 positions matching TRBD1. Germline V gives CDR1 SGHRS, CDR2 YFSETQ. The J segment lost 4 bases and the V segment lost 4 bases, leaving 6 bases of the junction unmatched. The CDR3 has 15 amino acids. The CDR3 coding sequence is TGCGCCAGCAGCGAGACAGGGGGTGATAATCAGCCCCAGCATTTT. This codes for CASSETGGDNQPQHF. Using reference TRBV5-1 and TRBJ1-5 for the parts outside the CDR3, the full variable domain is KAGVTQTPRYLIKTRGQQVTLSCSPISGHRSVSWYQQTPGQGLQFLFEYFSETQRNKGNFPGRFSGRQFSNSRSEMNVSTLELGDSALYLCASSETGGDNQPQHFGDGTRLSIL.

V gene TRBV2 combines with J gene TRBJ2-7; D may be TRBD1 (5 bases). Trimming stripped 0 bases from V and 2 bases from J, with 14 bases between. The CDR3 loop spans 16 amino acids. The germline V gene encodes CDR1 SNHLY and CDR2 FYNNEI. The CDR3 bases are TGTGCCAGCAGTGAAGCGCTTTACAGGACCGCCTACGAGCAGTACTTC. Its translation: CASSEALYRTAYEQYF.

V is TRBV4-1 and J is TRBJ2-7; 9 bases are a match to TRBD1. Unmatched junction bases numbered 6, after V lost 3 bases and J lost 0 bases. CDR1 is MGHRA and CDR2 is YSYEKL in the germline V gene. The CDR3 length is 16 residues. The CDR3 spells CASSQGTGIPSYEQYF. The DNA of the CDR3 is TGCGCCAGCAGCCAGGGGACAGGGATCCCCTCCTACGAGCAGTACTTC.

The J gene is TRBJ2-1, the V gene TRBV7-7, with 7 bases fitting TRBD1. J gave up 6 bases and V 3 bases, and 2 bases lay outside the gene matches. CDR1 is SSHAT, CDR2 FNYEAQ, per germline (reference sequence). The CDR3 consists of 13 residues. This chain's CDR3 is CASSFDRVNEQFF. The CDR3 nucleotides are TGTGCCAGCAGCTTCGACAGGGTCAATGAGCAGTTCTTC.

The genes are TRBV7-9 and TRBJ1-1; TRBD1 might be the D (5 bases). The germline V gene encodes CDR1 SEHNR and CDR2 FQNEAQ (reference sequence). This CDR3 is 16 amino acids long. The germline V and J ends were trimmed by 2 bases and 3 bases, with 16 bases remaining between them. The CDR3: CASSLSAGGGDTEAFF. The CDR3 DNA follows: TGTGCCAGCAGCTTAAGCGCAGGCGGGGGTGACACTGAAGCTTTCTTT.

DNA for the CDR3: TGCGCCAGCAGCCGGGTAGGGGGACAGTCGAACACCGGGGAGCTGTTTTTT. Amino acids: CASSRVGGQSNTGELFF. The chain joins TRBV4-1 to TRBJ2-2; 7 bases line up with TRBD1. The germline CDR1 and CDR2 sequences are MGHRA and YSYEKL. The J segment lost 0 bases and the V segment lost 4 bases, leaving 8 bases of the junction unmatched. The CDR3 extends over 17 amino acids.

V and J are TRBV19 and TRBJ2-7, with no clear D. Trimming removed 3 bases from V and 2 bases from J, with 11 bases in between. The CDR3 sequence is 14 residues long. The germline CDR1 and CDR2 sequences are LNHDA and SQIVND (reference sequence). The CDR3 coding sequence is TGTGCCAGTAGTATCGACACTCAAACCTACGAGCAGTACTTC. Its translation: CASSIDTQTYEQYF.

The chain uses TRBV10-3 and TRBJ1-5; 7 nucleotides align to TRBD1. Looked up from germline, CDR1 is ENHRY and CDR2 is SYGVKD. The CDR3 totals 15 residues. Unmatched junction bases numbered 7, after V lost 3 bases and J lost 5 bases. As DNA, the CDR3 is TGTGCCATCAGTGACTGGGGGACAGATGATCAGCCCCAGCATTTT. Translating it yields CAISDWGTDDQPQHF.

This chain uses TRBV2 with TRBJ2-7; 12 bases agree with TRBD1. Germline V lookup: CDR1 SNHLY, CDR2 FYNNEI. This CDR3 region has 14 residues. J was trimmed by 6 bases and V by 8 bases; bases with no gene match: 8. The DNA for the CDR3 is TGTGCCAGCCAACTAGGGACAGGGGGCCGCGAGCAGTACTTC. It codes for CASQLGTGGREQYF.

The rearrangement uses TRBV2 and TRBJ2-5, with 9 bases identical to TRBD1. Germline V CDR1 and CDR2: SNHLY, FYNNEI. The trim removed 7 bases at V and 4 bases at J, leaving 7 bases unmatched. The CDR3 is made up of 14 amino acids. The CDR3 DNA is TGTGCCAGCAATAAGGGACAGGGAACAGAGACCCAGTACTTC. Translation gives CASNKGQGTETQYF. The entire variable domain, with the rest obtained from reference TRBV2 and TRBJ2-5, is as follows: EPEVTQTPSHQVTQMGQEVILRCVPISNHLYFYWYRQILGQKVEFLVSFYNNEISEKSEIFDDQFSVERPDGSNFTLKIRSTKLEDSAMYFCASNKGQGTETQYFGPGTRLLVL.

The chain couples TRBV6-5 to TRBJ1-2; D remains unclear. The CDR3 has 12 amino acids. V dropped 5 bases and J dropped 7 bases, with 11 bases sitting between them. Germline CDR1 MNHEY, CDR2 SVGAGI. CDR3 protein: CASSPPGSGYTF. CDR3 nucleotide sequence: TGTGCCAGCAGTCCCCCCGGGTCTGGCTACACCTTC.

The chain uses TRBV12-5 and TRBJ2-5, with D uncertain. In germline, CDR1 is LGHNT, CDR2 FRNRAP. V shed 7 bases and J shed 5 bases, with 5 bases lying between them. CDR3 length: 10 amino acids. DNA of the CDR3: TGTGCTAGTGCCGTGGAGACCCAGTACTTC. This codes for CASAVETQYF.

The chain has TRBV7-8 and TRBJ1-2; 10 bases map to TRBD1. The germline gives CDR1 SGHVS, CDR2 FQNEAQ. This CDR3 comprises 16 residues. V trimming: 6 bases; J trimming: 3 bases; junction bases outside the gene matches: 10. CDR3: CASRSGTGVSDYGYTF. The CDR3 coding sequence is TGTGCCAGCAGATCCGGGACAGGGGTCTCGGACTATGGCTACACCTTC.

This chain joins TRBV15 and TRBJ1-1; perhaps TRBD1 as D (6 bases). Trimming took 4 bases from V and 4 from J, leaving 16 bases between them. CDR3 length: 15 residues. Per germline, CDR1 LNHNV and CDR2 YYDKDF (reference sequence). The CDR3: CATSTSTGILTEAFF. The CDR3 DNA follows: TGTGCCACCAGCACTTCAACAGGGATCCTCACTGAAGCTTTCTTT.

Of note for this clone: This sample includes further DNA sequences coding for the same CDR3. V is TRBV7-2 and J is TRBJ2-1; no definite D call. The germline V and J ends were trimmed by 3 bases and 5 bases, with 8 bases remaining between them. Germline lookup yields CDR1 SGHTA and CDR2 FQGNSA. The CDR3 extends over 13 amino acids. The CDR3 nucleotides are TGTGCCAGCAGCTTTAACAGAGACAATGAGCAGTTCTTC. Its translation: CASSFNRDNEQFF.

This chain links TRBV18 with TRBJ2-7; 10 bases are shared with TRBD2. CDR3 length: 16 amino acids. The germline CDR1 and CDR2 sequences are KGHSH and LQKENI. After removal of 3 bases from V and 0 bases from J, the junction contained 5 bases not matched to a gene. CDR3 residues: CASSPRLAGASYEQYF. In DNA form, the CDR3 reads TGTGCCAGCTCACCCCGCCTAGCGGGGGCCTCCTACGAGCAGTACTTC.

The chain links TRBV5-6 to TRBJ2-4, with 12 bases matching TRBD2. V lost 3 bases to trimming and J lost 0 bases; unmatched junction nucleotides: 10. Looked up from germline, CDR1 is SGHDT and CDR2 is YYEEEE. The CDR3 covers 19 residues. The CDR3 is CASSSSGLAGTIAKNIQYF. The CDR3 region has the DNA TGTGCCAGCAGCTCATCAGGACTAGCGGGAACAATAGCCAAAAACATTCAGTACTTC.

The chain joins TRBV7-9 to TRBJ2-1, with 8 positions matching TRBD2. The CDR3 totals 15 residues. The trim removed 3 bases at V and 9 bases at J, leaving 10 bases unmatched. Looked up from germline, CDR1 is SEHNR and CDR2 is FQNEAQ (reference sequence). Written as DNA, the CDR3 is TGTGCCAGCAGCTTTAGGGAGCGGGGGTTCCCTGAGCAGTTCTTC. Protein sequence: CASSFRERGFPEQFF.

V and J are TRBV10-2 and TRBJ1-2, with D unclear. Germline V gives CDR1 WSHSY, CDR2 SAAADI. This CDR3 contains 15 residues. V lost 0 bases and J 4 bases, leaving 12 bases between the germline ends. The CDR3 sequence is CASSESAGTIYGYTF. CDR3 DNA: TGCGCCAGCAGTGAGTCTGCGGGCACGATCTATGGCTACACCTTC.

Written as DNA, the CDR3 is TGTGCCAGCTCACCAAGTACAGGGACCTACGAGCAGTACTTC. Translation: CASSPSTGTYEQYF. V is TRBV18 and J is TRBJ2-7, with a weak D call TRBD1 (6 bases). The CDR3 runs 14 residues. Germline V gives CDR1 KGHSH, CDR2 LQKENI. V dropped 2 bases and J dropped 2 bases, with 10 bases sitting between them.

This chain connects TRBV4-1 to TRBJ2-2; D is perhaps TRBD1 (6 bases). With 4 bases removed from V and 1 base from J, the gap between germline ends came to 13 bases. This CDR3 region has 16 residues. The V gene's germline CDR1 is MGHRA and CDR2 YSYEKL. CDR3 in amino acids: CASSPYRTENTGELFF. DNA of the CDR3: TGCGCCAGCAGCCCCTATAGGACAGAGAACACCGGGGAGCTGTTTTTT.

The V gene is TRBV7-9, the J gene TRBJ1-2; possible D gene TRBD1, 5 bases. Trimming took off 4 bases at V and 4 bases at J, with 10 bases between the two ends. The CDR3 covers 13 residues. CDR1 and CDR2 from the germline V gene are SEHNR and FQNEAQ (reference sequence). The CDR3 sequence is CASSSTDGYGYTF. The CDR3 region has the DNA TGTGCCAGCAGCTCGACAGATGGCTATGGCTACACCTTC.

The chain joins TRBV5-1 to TRBJ1-6; D may be TRBD1 (5 bases). CDR1 is SGHRS, CDR2 YFSETQ, per germline. The CDR3 loop spans 13 amino acids. V dropped 5 bases and J dropped 10 bases, with 13 bases sitting between them. This CDR3 reads CASSGGERSPLHF. The CDR3 DNA reads TGCGCCAGCAGTGGGGGGGAGCGATCACCCCTCCACTTT.

CDR3 nucleotide sequence: TGTGCCAGCAGTTTGACAGGGAACGGCTACACCTTC. Translation: CASSLTGNGYTF. This sequence joins TRBV27 and TRBJ1-2; the match to TRBD1 covers 7 bases. Germline loops: CDR1 MNHEY, CDR2 SMNVEV (reference sequence). Trimming at V came to 3 bases and at J to 8 bases, leaving 3 bases not matched to a gene. The CDR3 has 12 residues.

This rearrangement joins TRBV11-3 to TRBJ2-3, with 7 bases that match TRBD1. Germline V gene sequence: CDR1 SGHNT, CDR2 YENEEA. V shed 5 bases and J 2 bases; nucleotides not matched to a gene: 4. This CDR3 comprises 14 residues. The CDR3 here is CASSGQDLTDTQYF. In DNA, the CDR3 is TGTGCCAGCAGCGGACAGGATCTCACAGATACGCAGTATTTT.

The genes are TRBV19 and TRBJ2-5; TRBD2 might be the D (6 bases). Germline lookup yields CDR1 LNHDA and CDR2 SQIVND (reference sequence). This CDR3 has 16 amino acids. V lost 2 bases and J 4 bases, leaving 17 bases between the germline ends. In DNA, the CDR3 is TGTGCCAGTAGTATACCGGGAGAGGGGAGAGGAGAGACCCAGTACTTC. This translates into CASSIPGEGRGETQYF.

The rearrangement links TRBV4-2 to TRBJ2-7; TRBD1 agrees at 7 bases. Trimming cost V 2 bases and J 3 bases; bases outside gene matches: 10. Germline values: CDR1 LGHNA, CDR2 YNFKEQ. The CDR3 contains 16 residues. The CDR3 region has the DNA TGTGCCAGCAGCCAATCATACGGGACAGACAGCTACGAGCAGTACTTC. Its translation: CASSQSYGTDSYEQYF.

V gene TRBV27 combines with J gene TRBJ1-5; a possible D gene is TRBD1 (5 bases). The CDR3 sequence is 17 residues long. The germline V gene encodes CDR1 MNHEY and CDR2 SMNVEV (reference sequence). Trimming stripped 0 bases from V and 4 bases from J, with 16 bases between. The CDR3 loop is CASSLSGGKGMNQPQHF. DNA of the CDR3: TGTGCCAGCAGTTTATCGGGGGGAAAGGGGATGAATCAGCCCCAGCATTTT.